This T cell receptor (beta chain) was sequenced for a study of blood T cells in healthy people across ages. Through a sample-barcoded 5' primer and a J-beta primer mix, a second PCR was run for about 6 to 12 cycles. Using its own MiXCR run on the 5' RACE reads, TCRdb lists one record per CDR3 protein. The sample consists of 2 million or so distinct CDR3 sequences, 49% of them appearing once. Germline V gene sequence: CDR1 KGHSH, CDR2 LQKENI. Between the trimmed V and J ends, which lost 1 base and 0 bases, there was a span of 9 bases. The CDR3 consists of 15 residues. In the case of this clonotype: What it recognizes is unknown.

Study-wide findings and caveats: Higher diversity and more naive CD4+ cells were features of long-lived donors, compared to aged donors.

The sequence derives from a woman in her thirties or forties in good health. This chain links TRBV18 with TRBJ1-1; no clear D gene. The specimen sequenced was blood. CDR3 nucleotide sequence: TGTGCCAGCTCACCACGAAAGGGAGTGAACACTGAAGCTTTCTTT. Its protein product is CASSPRKGVNTEAFF.